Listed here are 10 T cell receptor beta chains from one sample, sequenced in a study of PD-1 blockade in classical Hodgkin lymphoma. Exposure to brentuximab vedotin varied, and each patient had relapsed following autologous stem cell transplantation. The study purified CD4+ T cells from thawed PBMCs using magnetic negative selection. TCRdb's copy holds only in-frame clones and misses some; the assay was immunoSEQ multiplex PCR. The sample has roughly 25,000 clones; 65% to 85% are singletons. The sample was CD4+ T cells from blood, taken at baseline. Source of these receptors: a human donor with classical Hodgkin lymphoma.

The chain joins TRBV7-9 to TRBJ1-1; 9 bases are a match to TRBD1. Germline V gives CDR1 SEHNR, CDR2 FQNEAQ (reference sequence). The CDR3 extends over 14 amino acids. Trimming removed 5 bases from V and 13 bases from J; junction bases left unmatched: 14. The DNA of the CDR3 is TGTGCCAGCAGCCCTTCTACCCCGACAGGGGGGGTTTTCTTT. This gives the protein CASSPSTPTGGVFF.

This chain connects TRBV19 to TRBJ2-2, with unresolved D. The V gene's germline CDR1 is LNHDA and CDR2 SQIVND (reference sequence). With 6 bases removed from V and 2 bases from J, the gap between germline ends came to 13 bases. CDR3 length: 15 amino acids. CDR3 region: CASRTVQENTGELFF. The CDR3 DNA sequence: TGTGCCAGTAGGACTGTCCAGGAAAACACCGGGGAGCTGTTTTTT.

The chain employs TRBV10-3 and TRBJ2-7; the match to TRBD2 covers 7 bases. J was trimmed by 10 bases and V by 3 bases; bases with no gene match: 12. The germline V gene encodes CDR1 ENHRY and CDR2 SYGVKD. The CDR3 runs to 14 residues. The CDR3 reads CAISEQDGTTGQYF. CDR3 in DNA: TGTGCCATCAGTGAACAGGACGGGACTACGGGTCAGTACTTC.

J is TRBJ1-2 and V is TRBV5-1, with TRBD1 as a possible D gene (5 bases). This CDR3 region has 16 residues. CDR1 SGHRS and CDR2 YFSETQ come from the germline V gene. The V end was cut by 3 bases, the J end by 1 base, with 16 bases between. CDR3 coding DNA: TGCGCCAGCAGCTGGACAACCACTACTATTAACTATGGCTACACCTTC. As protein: CASSWTTTTINYGYTF.

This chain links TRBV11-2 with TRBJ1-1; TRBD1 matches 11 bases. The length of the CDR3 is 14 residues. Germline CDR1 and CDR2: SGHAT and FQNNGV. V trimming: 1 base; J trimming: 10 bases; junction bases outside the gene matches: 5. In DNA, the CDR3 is TGTGCCAGCAGCTTAGTCGGACAGGGGGCTTTAGCTTTCTTT. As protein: CASSLVGQGALAFF.

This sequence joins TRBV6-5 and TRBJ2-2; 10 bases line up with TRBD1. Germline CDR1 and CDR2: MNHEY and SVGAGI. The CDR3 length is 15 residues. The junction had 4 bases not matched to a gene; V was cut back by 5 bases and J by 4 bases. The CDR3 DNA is TGTGCCAGCAGTACGGGACAGGGGATCACCGGGGAGCTGTTTTTT. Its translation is CASSTGQGITGELFF.

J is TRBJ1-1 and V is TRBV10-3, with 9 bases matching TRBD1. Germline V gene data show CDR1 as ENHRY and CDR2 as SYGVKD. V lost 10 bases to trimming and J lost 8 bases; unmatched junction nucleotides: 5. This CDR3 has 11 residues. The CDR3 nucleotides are TGTGCCACTCAGGACAGGGGAGAAGCTTTCTTT. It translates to CATQDRGEAFF.

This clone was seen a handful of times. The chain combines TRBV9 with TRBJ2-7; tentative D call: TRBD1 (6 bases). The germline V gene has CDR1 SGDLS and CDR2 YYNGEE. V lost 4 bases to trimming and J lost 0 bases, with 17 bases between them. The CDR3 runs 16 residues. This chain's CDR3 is CASSPGQHSLSYEQYF. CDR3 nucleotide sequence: TGTGCCAGCAGCCCCGGACAGCACTCCCTCTCCTACGAGCAGTACTTC. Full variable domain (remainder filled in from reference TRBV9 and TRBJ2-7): DSGVTQTPKHLITATGQRVTLRCSPRSGDLSVYWYQQSLDQGLQFLIQYYNGEERAKGNILERFSAQQFPDLHSELNLSSLELGDSALYFCASSPGQHSLSYEQYFGPGTRLTVT.

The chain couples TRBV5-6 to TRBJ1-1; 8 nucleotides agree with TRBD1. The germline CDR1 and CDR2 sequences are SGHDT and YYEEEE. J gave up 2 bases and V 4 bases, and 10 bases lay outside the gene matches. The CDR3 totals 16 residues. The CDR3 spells CASSLQGAQGNTEAFF. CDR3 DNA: TGTGCCAGCAGCCTTCAGGGGGCTCAGGGAAACACTGAAGCTTTCTTT. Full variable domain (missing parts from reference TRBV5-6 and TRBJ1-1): DAGVTQSPTHLIKTRGQQVTLRCSPKSGHDTVSWYQQALGQGPQFIFQYYEEEERQRGNFPDRFSGHQFPNYSSELNVNALLLGDSALYLCASSLQGAQGNTEAFFGQGTRLTVV.

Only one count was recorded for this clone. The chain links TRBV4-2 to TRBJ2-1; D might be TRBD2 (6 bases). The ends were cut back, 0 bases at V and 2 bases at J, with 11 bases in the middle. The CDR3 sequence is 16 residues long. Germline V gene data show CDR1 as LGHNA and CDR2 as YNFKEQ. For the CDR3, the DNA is TGTGCCAGCAGCCAAGATACTAGCCGCACCTACAATGAGCAGTTCTTC. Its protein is CASSQDTSRTYNEQFF.